This T cell receptor beta chain was sequenced in a study of human T cells and chemical hapten exposure. This clonotype appeared a few times. The library tagged each cDNA molecule with unique molecular identifiers. Original processing notes: Counting gave a median of roughly 97,000 TCRs per sample, with values ranging from roughly 20,000 to 750,000. TCRdb re-called the reads with MiXCR, one entry per CDR3 protein. TCRdb, rather than the study authors, made the V and J calls. The sample carries about 120,000 distinct CDR3 sequences, approximately 9% recorded once. Someone pulled total RNA out of unfractionated whole blood. CDR3 length equals 17 residues. Deletions cut 1 base from V and 3 bases from J, with 16 bases between. CDR1 SGHDN and CDR2 FVKESK come from the germline V gene.

This receptor was taken from a human donor in good health. Some clones in this sample may be carry-over from other donors' samples. V and J are TRBV14 and TRBJ2-1; tentatively, D is TRBD2 (5 bases). Sequencing was done on a sample of whole blood. CDR3 nucleotides: TGTGCCAGCAGCCAAGGGGGTTTGCTAGCTGTCTACAATGAGCAGTTCTTC. Its protein product is CASSQGGLLAVYNEQFF.